The clone carrying this TCR beta chain was found a few times. What it binds is not known. Treatment described: oral pan-JAK inhibitor, 5-10 mg twice daily. This entry belongs to a study of CD8+ T cells in alopecia areata. In the study overall: Affected scalp percentage gauged treated patients' severity. Study results and caveats: Many expanded lesional clones persisted during tofacitinib (in both scalp and blood). Only a single nonresponder existed, so baseline CD8+ expansion links stay unclear.

In each case, RNA was isolated and then reverse transcribed into cDNA as the sequencing template. Measured with immunoSEQ multiplex PCR; TCRdb has only the in-frame clones, and not every one. The data show some 170,000 clones, 50% to 75% seen once. CDR3 length: 14 amino acids. Germline V gene lookup returns CDR1 LGHNA and CDR2 YNFKEQ. The ends lost 3 bases at V and 3 bases at J; junction bases unmatched: 2. This receptor was taken from a human donor with alopecia areata. This chain connects TRBV4-2 to TRBJ2-5; 9 bases match TRBD2. Sequenced material: CD4+ T cells sorted from blood, taken at approximately week 56, from a patient treated with tofacitinib. The CDR3 sequence is CASSQVAGEETQYF. The CDR3 nucleotides read TGTGCCAGCAGCCAGGTAGCGGGGGAAGAGACCCAGTACTTC.